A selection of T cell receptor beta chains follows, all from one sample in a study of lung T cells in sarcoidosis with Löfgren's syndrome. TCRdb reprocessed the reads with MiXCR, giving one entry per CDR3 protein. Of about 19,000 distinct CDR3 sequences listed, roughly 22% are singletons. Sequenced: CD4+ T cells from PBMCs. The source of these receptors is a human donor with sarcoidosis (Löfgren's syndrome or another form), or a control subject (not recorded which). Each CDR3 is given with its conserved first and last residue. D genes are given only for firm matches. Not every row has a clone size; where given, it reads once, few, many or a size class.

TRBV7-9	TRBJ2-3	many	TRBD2	TGTGCCCACGGGGGGAGCACAGATACGCAGTATTTT	CAHGGSTDTQYF
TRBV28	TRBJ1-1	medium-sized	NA	TGTGCCAGCAGGTCTTTAGGTGGGAACACTGAAGCTTTCTTT	CASRSLGGNTEAFF
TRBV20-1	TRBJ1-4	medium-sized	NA	TGCAGTGCTAGAGGGACGGGAGGAGGTGCAACTAATGAAAAACTGTTTTTT	CSARGTGGGATNEKLFF
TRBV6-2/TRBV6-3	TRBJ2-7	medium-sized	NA	TGTGCCAGCAGTTACTCGCCTAATCCAATCGACGAGCAGTACTTC	CASSYSPNPIDEQYF
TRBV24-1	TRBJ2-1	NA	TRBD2	TGTGCCACCAGGGATATCCGTCCCATACCAACCGGGACTAGCGGGACCGATATCTACAATGAGCAGTTCTTC	CATRDIRPIPTGTSGTDIYNEQFF
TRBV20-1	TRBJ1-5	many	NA	TGCAGTGCTAGCCGGGTGAATCAGCCCCAGCATTTT	CSASRVNQPQHF
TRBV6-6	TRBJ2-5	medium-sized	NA	TGTGCCAGCAGTTACTCGGGTCAGGGGCAAACCCAGTACTTC	CASSYSGQGQTQYF
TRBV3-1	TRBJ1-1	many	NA	TGTGCCAGCAGCCACGGGTCCTTGAATACTGAAGCTTTCTTT	CASSHGSLNTEAFF
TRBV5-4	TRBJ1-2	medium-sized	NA	TGTGCCAGCAGCCATCCAGATTTCTATGGCTACACCTTC	CASSHPDFYGYTF
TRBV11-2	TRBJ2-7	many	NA	TGTGCCAGCAGCCCTATTCAGGGAGGCGAGCAGTACTTC	CASSPIQGGEQYF
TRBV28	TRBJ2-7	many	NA	TGTGCCAGCAGTCCACCCGGGGACCGGCGGGTCTACGAGCAGTACTTC	CASSPPGDRRVYEQYF
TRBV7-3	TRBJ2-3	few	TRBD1	TGTGCCAGCAGCCCGGCCGGGACAGGGTCAGATACGCAGTATTTT	CASSPAGTGSDTQYF
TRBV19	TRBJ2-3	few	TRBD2	TGTGTGACTAGCGGGGAGGCAGATACGCAGTATTTT	CVTSGEADTQYF
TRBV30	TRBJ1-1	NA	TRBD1	TGTGCCTGGAGTCCCCTGACAGGGTCTCTTGTCAACACTGAAGCTCTCTTT	CAWSPLTGSLVNTEALF
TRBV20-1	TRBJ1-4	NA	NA	TGCATTGCTAGAGCCCCCCAGGGTCGAGGAAAACTGTTTTTT	CIARAPQGRGKLFF
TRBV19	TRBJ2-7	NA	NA	TGTGCCAGTAGTAAAAGGAAATCAGACGTAGCCTACGAGCAGTACTTC	CASSKRKSDVAYEQYF
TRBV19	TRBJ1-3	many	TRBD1	TGTGCCAGTAGCGACAGGGTCGGCTCTGGAAACACCATATATTTT	CASSDRVGSGNTIYF
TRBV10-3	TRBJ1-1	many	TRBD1	TGTGCCATCAGTGAAAATGGCAGGGGGCAGGGCACTGAAGCTTTCTTT	CAISENGRGQGTEAFF
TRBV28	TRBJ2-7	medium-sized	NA	TGTGCCTCTAGACGAACCGTCTCCTACGAGCAGTACTTC	CASRRTVSYEQYF
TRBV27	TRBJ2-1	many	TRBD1	TGTGCCAGCAGTTTTCCCGGGACAGGGGAGCAGTTCTTC	CASSFPGTGEQFF
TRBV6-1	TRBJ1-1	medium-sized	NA	TGTGCCAGCAGTGAAGTAGGGCCCACTGAAGCTTTCTTT	CASSEVGPTEAFF
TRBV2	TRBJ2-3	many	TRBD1	TGTGCCAGCACCGGACTGACAGGGGGCGCGGCAGATACGCAGTATTTT	CASTGLTGGAADTQYF
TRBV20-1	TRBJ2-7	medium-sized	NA	TGCAGTGCTAGACCTAGGGACTTCAAATACGAGCAGTACTTC	CSARPRDFKYEQYF
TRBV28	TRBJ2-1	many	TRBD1	TGTGCCAGCACCTCCATCGGGACAGGATACAATGAGCAGTTCTTC	CASTSIGTGYNEQFF
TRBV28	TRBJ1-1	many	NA	TGTGCCAGCCGGACCCAGACCGGGACCACTGAAGCTTTCTTT	CASRTQTGTTEAFF
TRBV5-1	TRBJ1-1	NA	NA	TGCGCCAGCAGCTTGAAGTTTGGGGAATTGGTTAACACTGAAGCTTTCTTT	CASSLKFGELVNTEAFF
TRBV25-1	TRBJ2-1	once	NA	TGTGCCAGCAGCAAATTATCGGGAGTAAACAATGGGCAGTTCTTC	CASSKLSGVNNGQFF
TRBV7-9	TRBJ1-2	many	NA	TGTGCCAGCAGCCACGAAAGACAAACCGGGCGAGATAACTATGGCTACACCTTC	CASSHERQTGRDNYGYTF
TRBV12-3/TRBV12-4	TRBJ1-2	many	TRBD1	TGTGCCAGCAGTCGAGGGACAGTCTATGGCTACACCTTC	CASSRGTVYGYTF
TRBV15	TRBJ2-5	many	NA	TGTGCCACCAATCAAAGAGGTTTCCAAGAGACCCAGTACTTC	CATNQRGFQETQYF
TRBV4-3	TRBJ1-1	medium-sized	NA	TGCGCCAGCAGCCGCGCATCGGGTGAAGCTTTCTTT	CASSRASGEAFF
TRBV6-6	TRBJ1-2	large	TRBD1	TGTGCCAGCAGTTACTTCCACGGGACAGGGAATGGCTACACCTTC	CASSYFHGTGNGYTF
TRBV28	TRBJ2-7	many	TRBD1	TGTGCCAGCAGGGAACAGGGGGCCTCCTACGAGCAGTACTTC	CASREQGASYEQYF
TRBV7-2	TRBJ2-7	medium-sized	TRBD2	TGTGCCAGCAGCTTAGACGGGGGGTTAAGTTACGAGCAGTACTTC	CASSLDGGLSYEQYF
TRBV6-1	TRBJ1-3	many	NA	TGTGCCAGCCTTGGGGGCTCTGGAAACACCATATATTTT	CASLGGSGNTIYF
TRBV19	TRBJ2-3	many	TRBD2	TGTGCCAGTAGTATAGATGCTCTAGCGGGGGGACCATCCACAGATACGCAGTATTTT	CASSIDALAGGPSTDTQYF
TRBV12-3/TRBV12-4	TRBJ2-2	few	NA	TGTGCCAGCAGTTTAGGAGTAGGGAGTGGGAACACCGGGGAGCTGTTTTTT	CASSLGVGSGNTGELFF
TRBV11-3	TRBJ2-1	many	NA	TGTGCCAGCAGCTTAGGCGGGCCGAATTACAATGAGCAGTTCTTC	CASSLGGPNYNEQFF
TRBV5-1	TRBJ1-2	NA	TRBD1	TGCGCCAGCAGCCCACTACTCGCAGGGGGTTCTAACTATGGCTACACCTTC	CASSPLLAGGSNYGYTF
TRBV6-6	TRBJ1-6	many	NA	TGTGCCAGCAGTTACTCGGCAGGGTCCTATAATTCACCCCTCCACTTT	CASSYSAGSYNSPLHF
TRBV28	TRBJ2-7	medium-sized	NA	TGTGCCAGCAGTTTTGTCGGCGCCTACGAGCAGTACTTC	CASSFVGAYEQYF
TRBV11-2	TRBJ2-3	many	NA	TGTGCCAGCAGCTTATTAGGGCTGCTCACAGATACGCAGTATTTT	CASSLLGLLTDTQYF
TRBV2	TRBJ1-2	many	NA	TGTGCCAGGCCCCCGATGGACGGCGTTAACTATGGCTACACCTTC	CARPPMDGVNYGYTF